This T cell receptor (beta chain) was retrieved from a study of blood T cell repertoires in COVID-19. At the level of the study: Collection of acute and convalescent COVID-19 samples took place in the United States, Italy and Spain. Sources were T cells, B-cell-depleted T cells, or PBMCs; the material itself was cDNA or gDNA.

Trimming at V came to 6 bases and at J to 2 bases, leaving 7 bases not matched to a gene. This CDR3 region has 16 residues. Germline CDR1 SQVTM, CDR2 ANQGSEA. Per the authors' pipeline: From reference gene primer amplification, estimates of nucleated cell counts were derived. Generated by immunoSEQ multiplex PCR, the TCRdb table keeps only in-frame clones and is missing some. The V and J calls and clone size are taken from that table; D and trimming were inferred from the DNA. The repertoire has 25,000 to 35,000 clones, roughly 84% of them found once; the top ten carry more than 15%. This clonotype originated in a man in his 70s with active COVID-19. This rearrangement joins TRBV29-1 to TRBJ2-3, with 14 positions matching TRBD2. The sample comprised peripheral blood. Here the CDR3 reads CSVGGTSGGTTDTQYF. CDR3 DNA: TGCAGCGTCGGAGGGACTAGCGGGGGCACCACAGATACGCAGTATTTT.